This entry is about one T cell receptor (beta chain). Its cognate antigen is unknown. The data derive from a study of T cells in localized non-small cell lung cancer. Clones were sequenced by immunoSEQ multiplex PCR, and TCRdb holds only the in-frame ones, with some missing. The sample yields about 21,000 clones, approximately 91% seen once. Study results and caveats: The study detected a median around 50 of the top 100 tumor clones in adjacent lung. Without multi-region sequencing, intratumor heterogeneity could not be excluded.

CDR3 length: 16 residues. The V segment lost 4 bases and the J segment 4 bases; nucleotides outside the gene matches: 13. In germline, CDR1 is SQVTM, CDR2 ANQGSEA. Material: peripheral blood mononuclear cells, obtained before any cancer treatment. The TCR was taken from a male donor aged 60 or over with stage II lung adenocarcinoma. V usage is TRBV29-1 and J usage is TRBJ2-1; TRBD1 matches at 7 bases. This chain's CDR3 is CSVVRGPYRRYNEQFF. The CDR3 nucleotides read TGCAGCGTTGTGAGGGGGCCGTATCGGAGGTACAATGAGCAGTTCTTC.